These T cell receptor beta chains were read from a single sample in a study of blood T cells in healthy people across ages. Each CDR3 protein gets one entry after TCRdb re-called the 5' RACE reads with MiXCR. Here the sample spans roughly 500,000 distinct CDR3 sequences, roughly 28% being singletons. The sequenced sample consisted of blood. These receptors came from a woman between 70 and 85 years old in good health. Each CDR3 is given with its conserved first and last residue. A D gene is named only where the DNA matches it firmly. Not every row has a clone size; where given, it reads once, few, many or a size class.

TRBJ1-2 | TRBD1 | few | TRBV20-1 | CSAQPQGALYGYTF | TGCAGTGCCCAGCCCCAGGGGGCGCTGTATGGCTACACCTTC
TRBJ2-7 | TRBD2 | . | TRBV6-2/TRBV6-3 | CASRIRTSGRNEQYF | TGTGCCAGCAGGATAAGGACTAGCGGGAGAAACGAGCAGTACTTC
TRBJ2-3 | . | . | TRBV4-3 | CASSPDWAGDTQYF | TGCGCCAGCAGCCCCGATTGGGCTGGAGATACGCAGTATTTT
TRBJ1-1 | TRBD1 | few | TRBV19 | CASSFAQGEYTEAFF | TGTGCCAGTAGCTTCGCACAGGGGGAGTACACTGAAGCTTTCTTT
TRBJ2-1 | TRBD1 | . | TRBV5-1 | CASSLAGQVSYNVQFF | TGCGCCAGCAGCTTGGCAGGACAGGTCTCCTACAATGTGCAGTTCTTC
TRBJ2-1 | . | few | TRBV2 | CASSYDGFGYNEQFF | TGTGCCAGCAGTTACGATGGATTTGGGTACAATGAGCAGTTCTTC
TRBJ1-2 | TRBD1 | . | TRBV24-1 | CATSRGQGLNGYTF | TGTGCCACCAGTCGGGGACAGGGGTTAAATGGCTACACCTTC
TRBJ2-1 | TRBD2 | few | TRBV19 | CASTSRGEYNEQFF | TGTGCCAGTACCTCCCGGGGGGAGTACAATGAGCAGTTCTTC
TRBJ1-5 | . | few | TRBV30 | CAWSVDDNQPQHF | TGTGCCTGGAGTGTCGACGACAATCAGCCCCAGCATTTT
TRBJ1-4 | . | few | TRBV9 | CASSVNPGHEKLFF | TGTGCCAGCAGCGTCAACCCCGGACATGAAAAACTGTTTTTT
TRBJ2-5 | . | . | TRBV15 | CATSRDKNRGGEQYF | TGTGCCACCAGCAGAGATAAAAACAGGGGAGGGGAGCAGTACTTC
TRBJ2-3 | . | few | TRBV7-3 | CASSPWAGTSTDTQYF | TGTGCCAGCAGCCCCTGGGCGGGGACTAGCACAGATACGCAGTATTTT